This TCR beta chain emerged from a study of beta chain features in type 1 diabetes. Every isolated RNA sample was fully reverse transcribed, so sequencing captured expressed TCRB transcripts. Profiled with immunoSEQ multiplex PCR; TCRdb holds only in-frame clones, not every one. The data show 250,000 to 350,000 clones, with approximately 15% seen just once and 6.7% held by the top ten. The CDR3 spans 12 residues. The V segment lost 8 bases and the J segment 4 bases; nucleotides outside the gene matches: 2. This clone has a count of ten or more. This receptor was taken from a man younger than 40 in good health. Material for sequencing was central memory CD4+ T cells from blood. The gene calls are TRBV23-1 and TRBJ1-5; TRBD1 matches at 7 bases. TRBV23-1 is an ORF for which the function is uncertain. CDR3 in amino acids: CASGRGNQPQHF. The CDR3 bases are TGCGCCAGCGGCAGGGGGAATCAGCCCCAGCATTTT.